Following are 3 T cell receptor beta chains from one sample sequenced in a study of control samples from healthy donors and cancer patients. The data were produced by immunoSEQ multiplex PCR, yet TCRdb's version contains in-frame clones alone and is incomplete. The sample contains roughly 120,000 clones, nearly 95% of which appear only once. What was sequenced was blood. Every receptor here comes from a man younger than 45 in good health.

The chain is built from TRBV3-1 (or the pseudogene TRBV3-2) and TRBJ2-1, with D maybe TRBD2 (5 bases). V lost 5 bases, J lost 2 bases, and 13 bases lay in between. The germline CDR1 and CDR2 sequences are LGHDT and YNNKEL (reference sequence). The CDR3 has 15 residues. CDR3 coding DNA: TGTGCCAGCAGCGCCCGGACTCTGACCTACAATGAGCAGTTCTTC. It specifies CASSARTLTYNEQFF.

CDR3 region: CASSIRAQRLNTEAFF. The CDR3 DNA reads TGTGCCAGTAGTATACGGGCACAGAGACTGAACACTGAAGCTTTCTTT. The rearrangement links TRBV19 to TRBJ1-1; D unresolved. The CDR3 sequence is 16 residues long. The V end lost 2 bases, the J end lost 0 bases, and 13 bases lay between the germline ends. Germline lookup yields CDR1 LNHDA and CDR2 SQIVND (reference sequence).

V is TRBV12-3 or TRBV12-4 and J is TRBJ1-1; 8 bases match TRBD1. The CDR3 contains 12 residues. Trimming at V came to 5 bases and at J to 11 bases, leaving 7 bases not matched to a gene. CDR3 coding DNA: TGTGCCAGCAGTGGGACAGGCGGTTCGGCTTTCTTT. The encoded protein is CASSGTGGSAFF.